These T cell receptor beta chains were read from a single sample in a study of blood T cell repertoires in COVID-19. The table came from immunoSEQ multiplex PCR; TCRdb's copy has only in-frame clones and leaves some out. The data show 90,000 to 100,000 clones, 86% seen once. Sequencing input: peripheral blood. These receptors originate from a man in his forties or fifties with acute or convalescent COVID-19. CDR3s include the opening cysteine and the closing phenylalanine or tryptophan. The D gene is left open where the match is weak. Clone size is shown for a subset of rows, as once, few, many or a class of expanded clone.

TRBV5-1	NA	TRBJ2-1	TRBD1	TGCGCCAGCAGCTTTTCGGGGACAGGGGGCAGTGAGCAGTTCTTC	CASSFSGTGGSEQFF
TRBV6-2/TRBV6-3	NA	TRBJ2-7	TRBD1	TGTGCCAGCAGTGACAGGGTGGGCTACGAGCAGTACTTC	CASSDRVGYEQYF
TRBV7-6	NA	TRBJ1-4	TRBD1	TGTGCCAGCAGCTTAGAGTATACAGGGACAGGGGATGAAAAACTGTTTTTT	CASSLEYTGTGDEKLFF
TRBV7-9	NA	TRBJ1-2	TRBD1	TGTGCCAGCAGCTACACAGGGGTCGGCTACACCTTC	CASSYTGVGYTF
TRBV21-1	NA	TRBJ1-1	NA	TGTGCCAGCAGCAAAGGGAGGGGAAACACTGAAGCTTTCTTT	CASSKGRGNTEAFF
TRBV7-2	NA	TRBJ2-1	TRBD2	TGTGCCAGCAGCTTTGATAGCGGGAGGCGGAATGAGCAGTTCTTC	CASSFDSGRRNEQFF
TRBV6-5	NA	TRBJ2-7	TRBD2	TGTGCCAGCAGTCCAGGCGGGGGCTCCTACGAGCAGTACTTC	CASSPGGGSYEQYF
TRBV24-1	once	TRBJ2-4	NA	TGTGCCACCAGTGTGGGTAGGGGAGCCAAAAACATTCAGTACTTC	CATSVGRGAKNIQYF
TRBV5-1	NA	TRBJ2-2	TRBD2	TGCGCCAGCAGCTGGCGACTAGCTGATTCCAACACCGGGGAGCTGTTTTTT	CASSWRLADSNTGELFF
TRBV23-1	NA	TRBJ2-4	NA	TGCGCCAGCAGTCAGAGGGGGATAGCCAAAAACATTCAGTACTTC	CASSQRGIAKNIQYF
TRBV4-1	NA	TRBJ1-1	NA	TGCGCCAGCAGCCGTAACAGGGCCCTGGATCGAGCTTTCTTT	CASSRNRALDRAFF
TRBV7-2	NA	TRBJ1-1	TRBD1	TGTGCCAGCAGCCGGGGACAGCTGAACACTGAAGCTTTCTTT	CASSRGQLNTEAFF
TRBV24-1	NA	TRBJ2-1	NA	TGTGCCACCAGTGATTGGGGCGGGAACTATGAGCAGTTCTTC	CATSDWGGNYEQFF
TRBV24-1	NA	TRBJ2-7	NA	TGTGCCACCAGTGCCCACACTAGCTCCTACGAGCAGTACTTC	CATSAHTSSYEQYF
TRBV30	NA	TRBJ1-2	NA	TGTGCCTGGAGTTCCGGGACAAACTATGGCTACACCTTC	CAWSSGTNYGYTF
TRBV19	NA	TRBJ2-1	TRBD2	TGTGCCAGTCGGCGGGGACTAGCCACGGAGCAGTTCTTC	CASRRGLATEQFF
TRBV9	NA	TRBJ1-2	TRBD1	TGTGCCAGCAGCCCCGGACAGGGGGGCTATGGCTACACCTTC	CASSPGQGGYGYTF
TRBV3-1/TRBV3-2	NA	TRBJ2-7	NA	TGTGCCAGCAGCCAATCCGGGACAAGAGAGCAGTACTTC	CASSQSGTREQYF
TRBV7-2	NA	TRBJ1-2	NA	TGTGCCAGCAGCTCCGTTCTATTGACAGGTCCTAACTATGGCTACACCTTC	CASSSVLLTGPNYGYTF
TRBV5-1	NA	TRBJ1-5	NA	TGCGCCAGCAGCTTATCCCCTAGGGGAACCAGCAATCAGCCCCAGCATTTT	CASSLSPRGTSNQPQHF
TRBV6-1	once	TRBJ1-1	NA	TGTGCCAGCAGTGAACGGGGGGTGAACACTGAAGCTTTCTTT	CASSERGVNTEAFF
TRBV28	NA	TRBJ2-6	NA	TGTGCCAGCAGCCGATCTCCGGGGGCTGGGGCCAACGTCCTGACTTTC	CASSRSPGAGANVLTF
TRBV19	few	TRBJ2-7	TRBD1	TGTGCCAGTAGTGTCTCGGGACAGTCCCCTTACGAGCAGTACTTC	CASSVSGQSPYEQYF
TRBV28	NA	TRBJ2-7	NA	TGTGCCAGCAGTTCGGCAGGGCTTCGCTCCTACGAGCAGTACTTC	CASSSAGLRSYEQYF
TRBV11-3	NA	TRBJ1-6	NA	TGTGCCAGCAGCCCAGGACAGCCTTATAATTCACCCCTCCACTTT	CASSPGQPYNSPLHF
TRBV11-2	NA	TRBJ2-7	TRBD2	TGTGCCAGCAGCTCCCTTAGGACTAGCGACCCCTACGAGCAGTACTTC	CASSSLRTSDPYEQYF
TRBV7-9	once	TRBJ1-4	NA	TGTGCCAGCAGCTTATTGGGGGGAGTCACTAATGAAAAACTGTTTTTT	CASSLLGGVTNEKLFF
TRBV7-2	once	TRBJ2-7	TRBD2	TGTGCCAGCAGCTCCGGGAGGCGGCTTAACTACGAGCAGTACTTC	CASSSGRRLNYEQYF
TRBV18	NA	TRBJ1-3	NA	TGTGCCAGCTCACCGACCCCCGAGGTTACTGGAAACACCATATATTTT	CASSPTPEVTGNTIYF
TRBV6-5	NA	TRBJ1-5	NA	TGTGCCAGCAGTTATCGAGGGAATCAGCCCCAGCATTTT	CASSYRGNQPQHF
TRBV7-2	few	TRBJ2-4	NA	TGTGCCAGCAGCCGAACTACGGAGAAGGATCAGTACTTC	CASSRTTEKDQYF
TRBV18	few	TRBJ2-7	NA	TGTGCCAGCTCACGAGTAGACTCAACCTACGAGCAGTACTTC	CASSRVDSTYEQYF
TRBV27	NA	TRBJ1-3	NA	TGTGCCAGCAGTTTATTCGGTGGAAACACCATATATTTT	CASSLFGGNTIYF
TRBV6-5	NA	TRBJ2-4	NA	TGTGCCAGCAGTTACTTGGGACAACTGGGCAAAAACATTCAGTACTTC	CASSYLGQLGKNIQYF
TRBV28	NA	TRBJ1-4	NA	TGTGCCAGCAGTTTAGAGGCGAACCCAACTCAAAAACTGTTTTTT	CASSLEANPTQKLFF
TRBV6-5	NA	TRBJ2-7	TRBD2	TGTGCCAGCAGTTCTGGGACTAGCGGATCCTACGAGCAGTACTTC	CASSSGTSGSYEQYF
TRBV5-5	NA	TRBJ2-1	NA	TGTGCCAGCAGCTTTTGGTCAGGGGCGAACTACAATGAGCAGTTCTTC	CASSFWSGANYNEQFF
TRBV24-1	once	TRBJ1-2	NA	TGTGCCACCAGTGATTCTCGACAGGTATACGGCTACACCTTC	CATSDSRQVYGYTF
TRBV7-6	NA	TRBJ1-4	TRBD1	TGTGCCAGCAGCTTCCCTCGGGACAGCCTATATGAAAAACTGTTTTTT	CASSFPRDSLYEKLFF
TRBV6-5	NA	TRBJ2-7	TRBD2	TGTGCCAGCGGTCCGGGACTAGCGAGACTTTACGAGCAGTACTTC	CASGPGLARLYEQYF
TRBV5-1	NA	TRBJ1-1	NA	TGCGCCAGCAGCGGCAGGGAAGCTTTCTTT	CASSGREAFF
TRBV28	few	TRBJ1-1	NA	TGTGCCAGCAGAGCCGGGACATCCGTCACTGAAGCTTTCTTT	CASRAGTSVTEAFF
TRBV12-3/TRBV12-4	NA	TRBJ1-2	TRBD1	TGTGCCAGCACCAGGGACAGGGTCTATGGCTACACCTTC	CASTRDRVYGYTF
TRBV6-2/TRBV6-3	once	TRBJ1-2	NA	TGTGCCAGCAGTGGCTCAGGCTATGGCTACACCTTC	CASSGSGYGYTF
TRBV19	NA	TRBJ2-1	TRBD2	TGTGCCAGTAGCGGGAGGGCAGGTTATGAGCAGTTCTTC	CASSGRAGYEQFF
TRBV3-1/TRBV3-2	NA	TRBJ2-3	TRBD1	TGTGCCAGCAGCCACGTGGGGACAGGGGGCAACTTACTCCGCACAGATACGCAGTATTTT	CASSHVGTGGNLLRTDTQYF
TRBV19	NA	TRBJ2-7	NA	TGTGCCAGTAAAAAACTAGGAAGCTCCTACGAGCAGTACTTC	CASKKLGSSYEQYF
TRBV5-1	NA	TRBJ2-7	TRBD2	TGCGCCAGCAGCTTGGACCCTTCTAGCGGGAGCGGGGAGCAGTACTTC	CASSLDPSSGSGEQYF
TRBV5-1	NA	TRBJ2-1	TRBD2	TGCGCCAGCAGCTTATCCGGGACTAGCGGGAGTAACAATGAGCAGTTCTTC	CASSLSGTSGSNNEQFF
TRBV6-5	NA	TRBJ1-1	NA	TGTGCCAGCAGTCCCCAGGCGGGTCACCGAGCTTTCTTT	CASSPQAGHRAFF
TRBV5-1	NA	TRBJ2-3	NA	TGCGCCAGCAGCACCAATAGCGGAGCTAGCACAGATACGCAGTATTTT	CASSTNSGASTDTQYF
TRBV2	NA	TRBJ2-6	TRBD1	TGTGCCAGCATCTTGGGGACAGGGTCACCCCCTAACTCTGGGGCCAACGTCCTGACTTTC	CASILGTGSPPNSGANVLTF
TRBV10-3	NA	TRBJ2-3	TRBD1	TGTGCCATCAGTACTCTGAAAGGACAGGGAAGATATACGCAGTATTTT	CAISTLKGQGRYTQYF
TRBV5-1	NA	TRBJ1-1	TRBD1	TGCGCCAGCAGCTTGGAACAGGGGGCAGCTTTCTTT	CASSLEQGAAFF
TRBV11-2	NA	TRBJ2-2	TRBD2	TGTGCCAGCAGCCGGACTAGCGGGACACCAACCGGGGAGCTGTTTTTT	CASSRTSGTPTGELFF